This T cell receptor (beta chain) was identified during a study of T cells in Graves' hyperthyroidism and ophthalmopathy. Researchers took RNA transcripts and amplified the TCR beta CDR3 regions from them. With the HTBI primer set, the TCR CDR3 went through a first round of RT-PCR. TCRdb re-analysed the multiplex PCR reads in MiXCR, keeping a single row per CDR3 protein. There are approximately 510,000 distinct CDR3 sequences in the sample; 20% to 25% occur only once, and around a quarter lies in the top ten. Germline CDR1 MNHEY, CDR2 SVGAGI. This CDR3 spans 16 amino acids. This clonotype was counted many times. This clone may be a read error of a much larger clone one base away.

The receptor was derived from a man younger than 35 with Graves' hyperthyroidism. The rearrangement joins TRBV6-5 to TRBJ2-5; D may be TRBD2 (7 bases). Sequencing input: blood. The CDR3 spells CASSYSKGGGLETQSF. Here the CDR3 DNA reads TGTGCCAGCAGTTACTCGAAGGGGGGGGGCTTGGAGACCCAGTCCTTC.